Below are 25 T cell receptor beta chains sequenced from a single sample in a study of long-term antiretroviral therapy in people with HIV. Version v3.0 of the immunoSEQ assay ran at survey level. Some clones are missing from TCRdb's copy, which holds only in-frame ones; the method was immunoSEQ multiplex PCR. Of around 12,000 clones listed, approximately 80% are singletons. The sample in question was unsorted PBMCs, obtained 1.2 years after starting antiretroviral therapy. The receptors originated from a man in his forties with HIV.

The CDR3 DNA reads as TGTGCCAGCAGGCCTGGACAGTGGGGAAAACTGTTTTTT. It specifies CASRPGQWGKLFF. V and J are TRBV27 and TRBJ1-4; the D gene is possibly TRBD1 (6 bases). CDR1 and CDR2 from the germline V gene are MNHEY and SMNVEV (reference sequence). This CDR3 comprises 13 residues. Trimming removed 6 bases from V and 10 bases from J, with 15 bases in between.

The chain uses TRBV5-4 and TRBJ2-7, with D unclear. The CDR3 length is 12 residues. V lost 4 bases, J lost 2 bases, and 7 bases lay in between. Germline V gene lookup returns CDR1 SGHNT and CDR2 YYREEE (reference sequence). The CDR3 DNA follows: TGTGCCAGCAGCCAAAATACCTACGAGCAGTACTTC. Its translation is CASSQNTYEQYF.

In this sample, this clone turned up once. The rearrangement links TRBV19 to TRBJ2-1, with D tentatively TRBD1 or TRBD2 (5 bases each). The ends were cut back, 6 bases at V and 7 bases at J, with 16 bases in the middle. Germline values: CDR1 LNHDA, CDR2 SQIVND (reference sequence). The CDR3 extends over 14 amino acids. CDR3 in amino acids: CASSPGPSRNEQFF. The CDR3 DNA reads TGTGCCAGTAGCCCGGGACCCAGCCGAAATGAGCAGTTCTTC.

The rearrangement joins TRBV25-1 to TRBJ1-5; perhaps TRBD1 as D (5 bases). The germline CDR1 and CDR2 sequences are MGHDK and SYGVNS. V was pared by 4 bases and J by 4 bases, with 23 bases between. The CDR3 has 18 amino acids. The CDR3 DNA follows: TGTGCCAGCAGTGTGGTGGATAGCCGGGACCAAGGGAATCAGCCCCAGCATTTT. Residues: CASSVVDSRDQGNQPQHF.

The rearrangement links TRBV10-3 to TRBJ2-7, with 12 bases identical to TRBD2. J lost 6 bases, V lost 7 bases, and 4 bases had no gene match. The CDR3 is made up of 13 amino acids. Germline V gives CDR1 ENHRY, CDR2 SYGVKD. CDR3 bases: TGTGCCATCAAGGGACTAGCGGGCGTCGAGCAGTACTTC. Amino acids: CAIKGLAGVEQYF.

The rearrangement joins TRBV7-2 to TRBJ2-2; weak D call: TRBD1 (6 bases). Germline CDR1 is SGHTA and CDR2 is FQGNSA. Deletions cut 4 bases from V and 5 bases from J, with 14 bases between. The length of the CDR3 is 15 residues. This CDR3 reads CASSYMGARTGELFF. The CDR3 nucleotides read TGTGCCAGCAGCTATATGGGGGCGCGGACCGGGGAGCTGTTTTTT.

This rearrangement joins TRBV29-1 to TRBJ2-6; D may be TRBD2 (5 bases). Trimming stripped 4 bases from V and 0 bases from J, with 25 bases between. The CDR3 is 20 residues long. Germline CDR1 is SQVTM and CDR2 is ANQGSEA. CDR3 in DNA: TGCAGCGTTGGAGGATGGCCTGTTCCGAGGACTTCCTCTGGGGCCAACGTCCTGACTTTC. Its translation: CSVGGWPVPRTSSGANVLTF.

CDR3 amino acids: CASSMTAGSSYEQYF. For the CDR3, the DNA is TGTGCCAGCAGTATGACTGCGGGTAGCTCCTACGAGCAGTACTTC. The chain recombines TRBV11-1 with TRBJ2-7; D might be TRBD2 (5 bases). Germline V CDR1 and CDR2: SGHAT, FQDESV (reference sequence). The V gene lost 6 bases and the J gene lost 0 bases, with 15 bases spanning the gap. The CDR3 length is 15 residues.

The rearrangement joins TRBV4-3 to TRBJ1-5; D not resolved. This CDR3 contains 15 residues. Germline V gene lookup returns CDR1 LGHNA and CDR2 YSLEER. Trimming took 0 bases from V and 5 from J, leaving 11 bases between them. CDR3 protein: CASSQDPSGDQPQHF. DNA for the CDR3: TGCGCCAGCAGCCAAGATCCTTCCGGGGATCAGCCCCAGCATTTT.

As to this clone: The junction departs from the called germline gene at one end, perhaps through a read error. V is TRBV11-2 and J is TRBJ2-7; D not resolved. The CDR3 is made up of 13 amino acids. Germline CDR1 SGHAT, CDR2 FQNNGV. The CDR3 spells CASSSTAVWGLNF. For the CDR3, the DNA is TGTGCCAGCAGCTCCACCGCTGTCTGGGGATTGAACTTC.

The chain couples TRBV6-1 to TRBJ2-5, with a tentative D call TRBD1 (6 bases). Looked up from germline, CDR1 is MNHNS and CDR2 is SASEGT. The CDR3 spans 13 residues. Trimming cost V 4 bases and J 2 bases, with 8 bases left between them. The CDR3, as DNA: TGTGCCAGCAGTGTCGGACAGCAAGAGACCCAGTACTTC. It yields the protein CASSVGQQETQYF.

V is TRBV5-5 and J is TRBJ2-3; 10 bases are shared with TRBD2. Germline CDR1 is SGHKS and CDR2 is YYEKEE (reference sequence). This CDR3 contains 15 residues. The trim removed 1 base at V and 5 bases at J, leaving 4 bases unmatched. CDR3 sequence (DNA): TGTGCCAGCAGCTTGATAGGACTAGCGGAAGATACGCAGTATTTT. As protein: CASSLIGLAEDTQYF. Drawing the rest from reference TRBV5-5 and TRBJ2-3, the complete variable domain is DAGVTQSPTHLIKTRGQQVTLRCSPISGHKSVSWYQQVLGQGPQFIFQYYEKEERGRGNFPDRFSARQFPNYSSELNVNALLLGDSALYLCASSLIGLAEDTQYFGPGTRLTVL.

This rearrangement joins TRBV6-1 to TRBJ1-5; D gene uncertain. V lost 8 bases and J 3 bases, leaving 8 bases between the germline ends. The germline gives CDR1 MNHNS, CDR2 SASEGT. This CDR3 comprises 12 residues. Here the CDR3 DNA reads TGTGCCAGCGAAATGGACAATCAGCCCCAGCATTTT. This codes for CASEMDNQPQHF.

The V gene is TRBV7-8, the J gene TRBJ2-1, with TRBD2 matching over 9 bases. Unmatched junction bases numbered 10, after V lost 7 bases and J lost 0 bases. This CDR3 comprises 17 residues. Germline lookup yields CDR1 SGHVS and CDR2 FQNEAQ. CDR3 DNA sequence: TGTGCCAGCACTCTAACGGGAGCGGGGGGCTCCTACAATGAGCAGTTCTTC. Its translation is CASTLTGAGGSYNEQFF. Looking up the rest from reference TRBV7-8 and TRBJ2-1 gives the full variable domain: GAGVSQSPRYKVAKRGQDVALRCDPISGHVSLFWYQQALGQGPEFLTYFQNEAQLDKSGLPSDRFFAERPEGSVSTLKIQRTQQEDSAVYLCASTLTGAGGSYNEQFFGPGTRLTVL.

The chain joins TRBV10-3 to TRBJ1-3; D not resolved. Germline CDR1 reads ENHRY; CDR2 reads SYGVKD. The CDR3 is 13 residues long. V shed 11 bases and J shed 3 bases, with 14 bases lying between them. The CDR3 nucleotides read TGTGCCGTCGCGGGGAACCTTGGAAACACCATATATTTT. This encodes CAVAGNLGNTIYF.

This clone showed up just a few times. V is TRBV7-7 and J is TRBJ2-1; the match to TRBD2 covers 8 bases. Germline values: CDR1 SSHAT, CDR2 FNYEAQ (reference sequence). This CDR3 comprises 14 residues. V shed 5 bases and J 5 bases; nucleotides not matched to a gene: 5. The CDR3 sequence is CASSQAGADNEQFF. DNA for the CDR3: TGTGCCAGCAGCCAAGCGGGGGCCGACAATGAGCAGTTCTTC.

The chain joins TRBV25-1 to TRBJ2-2; 7 bases match TRBD2. The CDR3 sequence is 17 residues long. Germline V gives CDR1 MGHDK, CDR2 SYGVNS. The junction had 14 bases not matched to a gene; V was cut back by 6 bases and J by 4 bases. CDR3 sequence (DNA): TGTGCCAGCAGGCCAACAGCGGGGCTAACCCGCACCGGGGAGCTGTTTTTT. As protein: CASRPTAGLTRTGELFF.

This clone was observed a single time. The chain combines TRBV5-1 with TRBJ1-1; maybe TRBD1 (5 bases). This CDR3 has 14 residues. Trimming took off 4 bases at V and 4 bases at J, with 14 bases between the two ends. Germline CDR1 and CDR2: SGHRS and YFSETQ. The CDR3 here is CASSLGFGGTEAFF. DNA of the CDR3: TGCGCCAGCAGCCTTGGGTTCGGGGGCACTGAAGCTTTCTTT.

By share, this clone counts as medium-sized. Other DNA sequences within the sample encode an identical CDR3. The V and J genes are TRBV4-3 and TRBJ2-3; D uncertain. CDR3 size: 14 residues. Trimming stripped 0 bases from V and 6 bases from J, with 10 bases between. Germline V gene sequence: CDR1 LGHNA, CDR2 YSLEER. The CDR3 loop is CASSQDRSGDTQYF. Written as DNA, the CDR3 is TGCGCCAGCAGCCAAGATAGGAGTGGGGATACGCAGTATTTT.

This sequence joins TRBV5-1 and TRBJ2-2; TRBD1 agrees at 10 bases. This CDR3 is built from 15 residues. The V gene end was trimmed by 4 bases and the J gene end by 10 bases; junction bases not matched to a gene: 10. The germline gives CDR1 SGHRS, CDR2 YFSETQ. The CDR3, as DNA: TGCGCCAGCAGCGACCGGGACAGGGGTAATTCGGAGCTGTTTTTT. Amino acids: CASSDRDRGNSELFF. The full variable domain, its missing parts supplied by reference TRBV5-1 and TRBJ2-2, is KAGVTQTPRYLIKTRGQQVTLSCSPISGHRSVSWYQQTPGQGLQFLFEYFSETQRNKGNFPGRFSGRQFSNSRSEMNVSTLELGDSALYLCASSDRDRGNSELFFGEGSRLTVL.

The V gene is TRBV28, the J gene TRBJ2-1; the D gene is possibly TRBD1 (6 bases). Germline V CDR1 and CDR2: MDHEN, SYDVKM. The germline V and J ends were trimmed by 6 bases and 2 bases, with 11 bases remaining between them. The CDR3 is 14 residues long. The CDR3 nucleotides are TGTGCCAGCAGCCAAGACAGGACCTACAATGAGCAGTTCTTC. Its translation is CASSQDRTYNEQFF.

V is TRBV13 and J is TRBJ1-3; D call uncertain. The CDR3 has 15 residues. The germline gives CDR1 PRHDT, CDR2 FYEKMQ (reference sequence). The V end lost 1 base, the J end lost 0 bases, and 7 bases lay between the germline ends. CDR3 loop: CASSLDQFSGNTIYF. The CDR3, as DNA: TGTGCCAGCAGCTTAGACCAGTTCTCTGGAAACACCATATATTTT.

The rearrangement links TRBV7-2 to TRBJ1-4, with D hard to call. Germline loops: CDR1 SGHTA, CDR2 FQGNSA. V was pared by 6 bases and J by 0 bases, with 14 bases between. This CDR3 region has 16 residues. CDR3 in DNA: TGTGCCAGCAGTCCCGGAAGAGGAGCAACTAATGAAAAACTGTTTTTT. Translation gives CASSPGRGATNEKLFF.

This chain links TRBV19 with TRBJ1-3, with 7 nucleotides matching TRBD1. The V segment lost 5 bases and the J segment 2 bases; nucleotides outside the gene matches: 12. Germline assignment: CDR1 LNHDA and CDR2 SQIVND (reference sequence). CDR3 length: 17 amino acids. CDR3: CASSEFLTGPTGNTIYF. CDR3 nucleotides: TGTGCCAGTAGTGAATTCCTGACAGGGCCGACTGGAAACACCATATATTTT.

The CDR3 bases are TGCGCCAGCAGCCAAGATACAGTCTCCTACGAGCAGTACTTC. This codes for CASSQDTVSYEQYF. The chain carries TRBV4-3 and TRBJ2-7; D unresolved. Germline V CDR1 and CDR2: LGHNA, YSLEER. This CDR3 spans 14 amino acids. V lost 0 bases to trimming and J lost 0 bases, with 6 bases between them.